This TCR beta chain was recovered during a study of T-cell memory formation after mild COVID-19. Background on the study: Clustering of TCRs was largely donor specific. Overall study results and limits: CD4+ clones that contracted lay mainly in CM and EM; CD8+ ones lay in EMRA.

This clonotype was counted between two and nine times. Its antigen is as yet unknown. Deletions cut 4 bases from V and 3 bases from J, with 6 bases between. The germline V gene encodes CDR1 SEHNR and CDR2 FQNEAQ (reference sequence). This CDR3 is built from 12 residues. TCRdb ran MiXCR on the 5' RACE reads and lists one entry per CDR3 protein. The repertoire holds under 50,000 distinct CDR3 sequences, 25% to 30% seen once, with around two fifths in the top ten. Sequenced sample: PBMCs or a T cell subset sorted from them (not recorded which). This chain joins TRBV7-9 and TRBJ2-5, with D possibly matching TRBD1 (5 bases). The TCR comes from a man younger than 35 who had mild COVID-19 (a few samples of this study predate the infection). Cell type and time point are not known. CDR3 in amino acids: CASSSTEETQYF. As DNA, the CDR3 is TGTGCCAGCAGCTCGACAGAAGAGACCCAGTACTTC. Supplemented by reference TRBV7-9 and TRBJ2-5, the full variable domain reads DTGVSQNPRHKITKRGQNVTFRCDPISEHNRLYWYRQTLGQGPEFLTYFQNEAQLEKSRLLSDRFSAERPKGSFSTLEIQRTEQGDSAMYLCASSSTEETQYFGPGTRLLVL.